This TCR beta chain was retrieved from a study of blood T cell repertoires in COVID-19. On the study more broadly: Collection of acute and convalescent COVID-19 samples took place in the United States, Italy and Spain.

As processed by the authors: Estimated nucleated cell counts came from reference gene primer amplification. The repertoire was sequenced with immunoSEQ multiplex PCR; TCRdb's copy has only in-frame clones and lacks some. V, J and clone size reflect that table, while D and trimming were determined from the DNA. The sample holds 45,000 to 70,000 clones, around 89% seen once. The CDR3 consists of 11 residues. From germline, CDR1 is MNHNY and CDR2 SVGAGI (reference sequence). The V gene lost 8 bases and the J gene lost 3 bases, with 5 bases spanning the gap. The clonotype was recovered from a woman aged 55-70 years with active COVID-19. This chain links TRBV6-6 with TRBJ1-3; D gene unclear. The sequencing sample was made of peripheral blood. The DNA of the CDR3 is TGTGCCAGCCTAAGTGGAAACACCATATATTTT. Translated, it gives CASLSGNTIYF.